The T cell receptor (beta chain) described here comes from a study of T-cell reconstitution after alpha-beta-depleted transplantation in children. Findings and limits, study-wide: Several hundred expanded graft clones reportedly supplied alpha-beta T cells about two months after transplant. T-cell numbers and diversity one year post-transplant derived largely from freshly generated T cells.

This sample's TCRbeta library carried unique molecular identifier barcodes. TCRdb reprocessed the PCR reads via MiXCR and lists one record per CDR3 protein. Here the sample spans roughly 15,000 distinct CDR3 sequences, under 6.5% being singletons. In this sample, this clonotype turned up many times. What it recognizes is unknown. Specimen: PBMCs, collected before TCRalphabeta/CD19-depleted stem cell transplant. This sequence was found in a boy between 5 and 17 years old with acute lymphoblastic leukemia, due to receive a stem cell transplant.

CDR3 nucleotides: TGTGCCAGCAGCCCGAGCGTTTGGGTCAAAAACATTCAGTACTTC. This encodes CASSPSVWVKNIQYF. The V and J genes are TRBV7-2 and TRBJ2-4; D not resolved. The germline V gene has CDR1 SGHTA and CDR2 FQGNSA. The germline V and J ends were trimmed by 5 bases and 3 bases, with 14 bases remaining between them. The CDR3 length is 15 residues. The full variable domain, rest sourced from reference TRBV7-2 and TRBJ2-4, is GAGVSQSPSNKVTEKGKDVELRCDPISGHTALYWYRQSLGQGLEFLIYFQGNSAPDKSGLPSDRFSAERTGGSVSTLTIQRTQQEDSAVYLCASSPSVWVKNIQYFGAGTRLSVL.